These 24 T cell receptor beta chains were sequenced from one sample in a study of Graves' ophthalmopathy and Graves' hyperthyroidism. CDR3 regions of TCR beta were amplified from RNA transcripts. HTBI primers were employed in first-round RT-PCR, then a second-round multiplex PCR followed. MiXCR, run by TCRdb on the multiplex PCR reads, gives a single entry per CDR3 protein. This table holds around 1,200,000 distinct CDR3 sequences, less than 45% found once. Material: peripheral blood or thyroid tissue (not recorded which). The origin of the receptors is an adult man with Graves' hyperthyroidism.

About this clonotype: The junction departs from germline at one end; a sequencing error may be responsible. The rearrangement links TRBV11-2 to TRBJ1-4, with a tentative D call TRBD1 (6 bases). This CDR3 spans 15 amino acids. Germline values: CDR1 SGHAT, CDR2 FQNNGV. DNA of the CDR3: TGTGCCAGCAGTCCCGGGCGGGACATCAATGAAAAACTGCTTTTT. Protein product: CASSPGRDINEKLLF.

This clonotype was counted ten times or more. This CDR3 is CASSLVSAGGLHEQYF. DNA for the CDR3: TGTGCCAGCAGCTTAGTGTCAGCGGGAGGTTTGCACGAGCAGTACTTC. This chain links TRBV7-2 with TRBJ2-7; 9 positions match TRBD2. With V trimmed by 1 base and J by 5 bases, 9 bases remained unmatched. The CDR3 contains 16 residues. CDR1 is SGHTA, CDR2 FQGNSA, per germline.

The chain recombines TRBV7-2 with TRBJ2-7; 8 bases are a match to TRBD1. Matching the DNA end better, TRBJ2-5 makes the J call doubtful. The CDR3 runs to 14 residues. Germline V CDR1 and CDR2: SGHTA, FQGNSA. In DNA, the CDR3 is TGTGCCAGCAGCGTCAGGGGGCGCTGGGAGACCCAGTACTTC. As protein: CASSVRGRWETQYF.

In this sample, this clonotype turned up many times. The CDR3 nucleotides read TGTGCCAGCAGTCCAAGGACAGGGTACGACTATGGCTACACCTTC. Amino acid sequence: CASSPRTGYDYGYTF. The chain links TRBV12-3 or TRBV12-4 to TRBJ1-2; TRBD1 matches 8 bases. CDR3 length: 15 amino acids. V lost 5 bases, J lost 3 bases, and 8 bases stayed unmatched.

This clonotype occurred many times. The chain is built from TRBV12-3 or TRBV12-4 and TRBJ1-5; D unresolved. V was trimmed by 3 bases and J by 4 bases, leaving 10 bases between them. This CDR3 is built from 14 residues. CDR3 region: CASSFGLFNQPQHF. DNA for the CDR3: TGTGCCAGCAGTTTCGGCCTTTTTAATCAGCCCCAGCATTTT.

The CDR3 loop reads CATSEGPSSYEQYF. The CDR3 DNA reads TGTGCCACCTCGGAGGGACCAAGCTCCTACGAGCAGTACTTC. This chain connects TRBV7-9 to TRBJ2-7; weak D call: TRBD2 (6 bases). The CDR3 consists of 14 residues. Germline V gene data show CDR1 as SEHNR and CDR2 as FQNEAQ (reference sequence). The V gene lost 10 bases and the J gene lost 0 bases, with 16 bases spanning the gap.

Worth noting for this clonotype: One base away lies a much larger clone, so this may be a sequencing read error. V usage is TRBV25-1 and J usage is TRBJ2-5; no firm D call. CDR1 MGHDK and CDR2 SYGVNS come from the germline V gene. There are 11 residues in the CDR3. As DNA, the CDR3 is TGTGTCAGCAGTGAATTGGAGACCCAGTACTTC. Encoded protein: CVSSELETQYF.

Regarding this clonotype: Since a much larger clone is just one base distant, this may be a read error. The rearrangement joins TRBV11-2 to TRBJ2-7; D remains unclear. The CDR3 sequence is 13 residues long. Germline assignment: CDR1 SGHAT and CDR2 FQNNGV. The DNA of the CDR3 is TGTGCCAGTACCCAAGTCCAGGCCTACGGGCAGTACTTC. Protein sequence: CASTQVQAYGQYF. Filled out from reference TRBV11-2 and TRBJ2-7, the complete variable domain reads EAGVAQSPRYKIIEKRQSVAFWCNPISGHATLYWYQQILGQGPKLLIQFQNNGVVDDSQLPKDRFSAERLKGVDSTLKIQPAKLEDSAVYLCASTQVQAYGQYFGPGTRLTVT.

This clonotype occurred a few times. V usage is TRBV3-1 and J usage is TRBJ1-2; D is perhaps TRBD1 (5 bases). There are 15 residues in the CDR3. V lost 4 bases and J lost 5, with 17 bases in between. Germline V gene sequence: CDR1 LGHDT, CDR2 YNNKEL (reference sequence). The DNA for the CDR3 is TGTGCCAGCAGCCTCGGGGCCAGGGCGGGATATGGCTACACCTTC. Amino acid sequence: CASSLGARAGYGYTF.

There are many counts of this clonotype. The J gene is TRBJ2-7, the V gene TRBV15; no definite D call. The V end was cut by 5 bases, the J end by 6 bases, with 8 bases between. This CDR3 comprises 11 residues. Per the germline V gene, CDR1 is LNHNV and CDR2 is YYDKDF (reference sequence). The CDR3 spells CATSRFPEQYF. The CDR3 DNA follows: TGTGCCACCAGCCGGTTCCCCGAGCAGTACTTC.

This clonotype was seen many times. This chain connects TRBV10-3 to TRBJ1-3, with D unclear. The CDR3 is 16 amino acids. Trimming took off 7 bases at V and 3 bases at J, with 19 bases between the two ends. Germline-derived CDR1 and CDR2 are ENHRY and SYGVKD. CDR3 DNA: TGTGCCATCAAGCCAACCAACGAGCCCATTGGAAACACCATATATTTT. Translation: CAIKPTNEPIGNTIYF.

At least ten counts were recorded for this clonotype. CDR3 sequence: CASRPRGTGNEAFF. The CDR3 DNA reads TGTGCCAGCAGACCACGAGGGACAGGTAATGAAGCTTTCTTT. This rearrangement joins TRBV6-1 to TRBJ1-1; 8 bases line up with TRBD1. This CDR3 has 14 residues. V lost 6 bases, J lost 7 bases, and 10 bases stayed unmatched. Germline CDR1 and CDR2: MNHNS and SASEGT.

This clonotype occurred many times. This sequence joins TRBV7-2 and TRBJ2-5, with D possibly TRBD2 on 5 matching bases. CDR3 length equals 16 residues. Trimming left V 4 bases short and J 5 bases short, with 20 bases between. The germline V gene encodes CDR1 SGHTA and CDR2 FQGNSA. The CDR3 reads CASSSPTVPQRETQYF. The DNA for the CDR3 is TGTGCCAGCAGCTCTCCTACGGTCCCACAGCGGGAGACCCAGTACTTC.

V usage is TRBV29-1 and J usage is TRBJ1-1, with 7 bases matching TRBD1. The CDR3 runs 15 residues. CDR1 is SQVTM, CDR2 ANQGSEA, per germline. The junction had 17 bases not matched to a gene; V was cut back by 8 bases and J by 5 bases. In nucleotides, the CDR3 is TGCAGCACCGACAGGGTGGTTTTGGGACGGACTGAAGCTTTCTTT. Its translation: CSTDRVVLGRTEAFF.

The DNA for the CDR3 is TGTGCTAAAGGAGCGGGGGGACAGACCCAGTACTTC. Amino acid sequence: CAKGAGGQTQYF. The J gene is TRBJ2-5, the V gene TRBV25-1; 9 nucleotides agree with TRBD2. The CDR3 spans 12 residues. Germline V lookup: CDR1 MGHDK, CDR2 SYGVNS.

Ten or more counts support this clonotype. V is TRBV15 and J is TRBJ1-1; D is ambiguous. The CDR3 spans 13 residues. The germline CDR1 and CDR2 sequences are LNHNV and YYDKDF (reference sequence). Trimming took 0 bases from V and 7 from J, leaving 9 bases between them. In nucleotides, the CDR3 is TGTGCCACCAGCAGAGATCACGGGATTGAAGCTTTCTTT. Its protein product is CATSRDHGIEAFF.

The V call is TRBV27, the J call TRBJ2-5; tentatively, D is TRBD1 (5 bases). CDR1 is MNHEY and CDR2 is SMNVEV in the germline V gene (reference sequence). Trimming stripped 5 bases from V and 5 bases from J, with 12 bases between. This CDR3 region has 13 residues. The CDR3 DNA sequence: TGTGCCAGCAGTCCAAGACAGTGGGAGACCCAGTACTTC. It translates to CASSPRQWETQYF.

This clonotype was seen only a few times. The chain combines TRBV3-1 with TRBJ2-2, with unresolved D. The CDR3 sequence is 13 residues long. CDR1 and CDR2 from the germline V gene are LGHDT and YNNKEL (reference sequence). The V and J ends lost 2 bases and 7 bases respectively, with 8 bases between them. CDR3 sequence (DNA): TGTGCCAGCAGCCAAAGTGGGTACGGGGAGCTGTTTTTT. Translated: CASSQSGYGELFF.

A note on this clonotype: This may arise from a read error, as a much more abundant clone is one base away. The rearrangement joins TRBV7-6 to TRBJ1-4; no clear D gene. The V gene lost 4 bases and the J gene lost 0 bases, with 6 bases spanning the gap. CDR1 and CDR2 (germline): SGHVS, FNYEAQ. This CDR3 is 14 amino acids long. Written as DNA, the CDR3 is TGTGCCAGCAGCTCGGCAGCAACTAATGAAAAACTGTTTTTT. This gives the protein CASSSAATNEKLFF.

This clonotype was recorded only once. The junction and the germline gene differ at one end; a read error may be behind it. The V call is TRBV25-1, the J call TRBJ2-7; 8 bases agree with TRBD2. Looked up from germline, CDR1 is MGHDK and CDR2 is SYGVNS. CDR3 length equals 16 residues. This CDR3 reads CACSAARGAGVFEQYF. CDR3 sequence (DNA): TGTGCCTGCAGTGCTGCCCGGGGAGCGGGGGTGTTCGAGCAGTACTTC.

This clonotype was seen only a few times. The chain joins TRBV6-5 to TRBJ2-7; 10 bases agree with TRBD1. CDR3 size: 15 residues. V lost 4 bases to trimming and J lost 4 bases; unmatched junction nucleotides: 7. CDR1 and CDR2 from the germline V gene are MNHEY and SVGAGI. The CDR3 spells CASSWRGQGFYEQYF. CDR3 in DNA: TGTGCCAGCAGTTGGAGGGGACAGGGGTTTTACGAGCAGTACTTC.

The J gene is TRBJ2-7, the V gene TRBV6-2 or TRBV6-3; no clear D. V lost 2 bases, J lost 5 bases, and 13 bases lay in between. The CDR3 is 14 amino acids. Germline CDR1 MNHEY, CDR2 SVGEGT. CDR3 residues: CASSYTDRAHEQYF. In nucleotides, the CDR3 is TGTGCCAGCAGTTACACGGACCGCGCCCACGAGCAGTACTTC.

This clonotype was seen many times. This rearrangement joins TRBV5-1 to TRBJ1-1; D is unclear. Germline V lookup: CDR1 SGHRS, CDR2 YFSETQ. CDR3 length: 13 amino acids. Trimming took off 2 bases at V and 3 bases at J, with 8 bases between the two ends. In DNA form, the CDR3 reads TGCGCCAGCAGCTTCAAGGGATACACTGAAGCTTTCTTT. Residues: CASSFKGYTEAFF.

In this sample, this clonotype turned up a few times. The chain joins TRBV29-1 to TRBJ2-3; no definite D call. V shed 2 bases and J shed 6 bases, with 12 bases lying between them. Germline values: CDR1 SQVTM, CDR2 ANQGSEA. The CDR3 covers 13 residues. The CDR3 loop reads CSVESLEQDTQYF. Written as DNA, the CDR3 is TGCAGCGTTGAATCGCTGGAACAGGATACGCAGTATTTT.